This TCR beta chain was profiled in a study of regulatory T cells in long-lasting Graves disease. Comments on this clonotype: The junction shows a germline mismatch at one end, possibly a read error.

Library construction for TCR beta used iRepertoire HTBI primers and Arm-PCR of CDR3 regions. TCRdb analysed the multiplex PCR reads with MiXCR anew, one entry per CDR3 protein. The sample holds about 540,000 distinct CDR3 sequences, about 13% seen once. Time point reported: newly diagnosed GD, antithyroid drugs for less than 3 months. After RNA was extracted from PBMCs, the TCR library was made from it. Germline CDR1 and CDR2: SGHRS and YFSETQ. This CDR3 is 15 amino acids long. These data were likewise used in another study, on T cells in Graves' hyperthyroidism and ophthalmopathy.

This clonotype was obtained from a man aged 25-45 years with Graves disease. The J gene is TRBJ2-1, the V gene TRBV5-1, with D unresolved. This specimen consisted of peripheral blood mononuclear cells (PBMCs), obtained at new diagnosis, from a patient treated with antithyroid drugs. CDR3 nucleotides: TGCGCCAGCAGCGGTATGGGTAGCTCCTACAATGAGCAGCTCTTC. It translates to CASSGMGSSYNEQLF.